Following are 23 T cell receptor gamma chains from one sample sequenced in a study of intestinal T cells in coeliac disease. Using roughly 0.2 ug of biopsy DNA, TRG was amplified with LymphoTrack primers. TCRdb processed the multiplex PCR reads again with the CATT caller. This sample carries some 1,900 gamma-chain clones, 40% to 55% of them seen once, and the ten largest clones take about 7.1%. For each case, the template was genomic DNA from ten roughly 4.5-µm formalin-fixed paraffin-embedded scrolls. Specimen: a duodenal biopsy. The receptors stem from a human donor with celiac disease.

This clone is large. The genes are TRGV10 and TRGJP1. TRGV10 qualifies as an ORF whose function is uncertain. The length of the CDR3 is 10 residues. The trim removed 8 bases at V and 16 bases at J, leaving 8 bases unmatched. This CDR3 is CAAWPYPKIF. CDR3 nucleotides: TGTGCTGCGTGGCCTTATCCCAAGATATTT.

The sample holds a few counts of this clone. This chain links TRGV2 with TRGJ1 or TRGJ2. Trimming removed 4 bases from V and 6 bases from J; junction bases left unmatched: 6. This CDR3 comprises 12 residues. CDR1 is EGSNGY and CDR2 is YDSYNSKV in the germline V gene. DNA for the CDR3: TGTGCCACCTGGGAGGCCCGTTATAAGAAACTCTTT. Translation: CATWEARYKKLF.

This rearrangement joins TRGV3 to TRGJP2. The CDR3 loop spans 17 amino acids. Germline trimming cut 0 bases from V and 1 base from J; bases unmatched to any gene: 8. CDR1 is VTNTFY and CDR2 is YDVSTARD in the germline V gene (reference sequence). CDR3 sequence: CATWDRGECSSDWIKTF. The CDR3 DNA follows: TGTGCCACCTGGGACAGGGGGGAGTGTAGTAGTGATTGGATCAAGACGTTT.

A few counts support this clone. The rearrangement joins TRGV9 to TRGJP1. The CDR3 length is 18 residues. CDR1 and CDR2 (germline): GITISATS, ISYDGTV (reference sequence). With V trimmed by 0 bases and J by 3 bases, 13 bases remained unmatched. The DNA for the CDR3 is TGTGCCTTGTGGGAGGTGCAGGGGGTATGGGCCACTGGTTGGTTCAAGATATTT. Translating it yields CALWEVQGVWATGWFKIF.

The V and J genes are TRGV9 and TRGJ1 or TRGJ2. V was clipped by 1 base and J by 7 bases; unmatched bases: 7. In germline, CDR1 is GITISATS, CDR2 ISYDGTV (reference sequence). This CDR3 comprises 13 residues. The CDR3 coding sequence is TGTGCCTTGTGGGAGGTCTTCAGCTATAAGAAACTCTTT. Translating it yields CALWEVFSYKKLF.

Remarks on this clone: The junction does not match germline at one end; this may be a read error. The rearrangement joins TRGV9 to TRGJ1 or TRGJ2. Per germline, CDR1 GITISATS and CDR2 ISYDGTV (reference sequence). This CDR3 is 15 amino acids long. The CDR3 is CALWGVLVNYYKKLF. CDR3 nucleotide sequence: TGTGCCTTGTGGGGGGTGCTTGTGAATTATTATAAGAAACTCTTT.

By share of the sample, this clone is large. The chain recombines TRGV10 with TRGJP1. TRGV10 falls under the ORF class, with uncertain function. The V segment lost 8 bases and the J segment 8 bases; nucleotides outside the gene matches: 9. The CDR3 is made up of 13 amino acids. The CDR3 here is CAAWDYLGWFKIF. The CDR3 region has the DNA TGTGCTGCGTGGGATTATTTAGGTTGGTTCAAGATATTT.

With respect to this clone: Sequence at one end of the junction differs from germline and may be a read error. This specimen includes other DNA sequences encoding the same CDR3. The chain couples TRGV2 to TRGJP1. CDR3 length: 15 residues. Germline V gene lookup returns CDR1 EGSNGY and CDR2 YDSYNSKV. The CDR3 DNA follows: TGTGCCACCTGGGACGGGCCTACCACTGGCTGGTTCAAGATATTT. This gives the protein CATWDGPTTGWFKIF.

This clone turned up a few times. The chain couples TRGV2 to TRGJ1 or TRGJ2. Trimming at V came to 9 bases and at J to 4 bases, leaving 9 bases not matched to a gene. Germline V gene sequence: CDR1 EGSNGY, CDR2 YDSYNSKV. CDR3 length equals 12 residues. The CDR3 region is CATDLSYYKKLF. CDR3 DNA: TGTGCCACCGATTTGAGCTATTATAAGAAACTCTTT.

Notes on this clone: One base away lies a much larger clone, so this may be a sequencing read error. The chain is built from TRGV8 and TRGJP1. J was trimmed by 0 bases and V by 9 bases; bases with no gene match: 7. Germline V gene data show CDR1 as VENAVY and CDR2 as YDSYNSRV. The CDR3 runs 14 residues. The CDR3 nucleotides are TGTGCCACCCGGGTGTATACCACTGGTTGGTTCAAGATATTT. Translating gives CATRVYTTGWFKIF.

CDR3 region: CALWEVRSIRKLF. CDR3 sequence (DNA): TGTGCCTTGTGGGAGGTGCGAAGTATAAGAAAACTCTTT. The chain employs TRGV9 and TRGJ1 or TRGJ2. The CDR3 consists of 13 residues. The junction had 12 bases not matched to a gene; V was cut back by 0 bases and J by 13 bases. The V gene's germline CDR1 is GITISATS and CDR2 ISYDGTV (reference sequence).

The CDR3 reads CATWMGAVTTGWFKIF. Here the CDR3 DNA reads TGTGCCACCTGGATGGGAGCTGTCACCACTGGTTGGTTCAAGATATTT. The J gene is TRGJP1, the V gene TRGV8. The CDR3 covers 16 residues. Germline CDR1 reads VENAVY; CDR2 reads YDSYNSRV. J was trimmed by 2 bases and V by 6 bases; bases with no gene match: 12.

The rearrangement uses TRGV10 and TRGJ1 or TRGJ2. TRGV10 qualifies as an ORF whose function is uncertain. With 8 bases clipped from V and 5 bases from J, the junction kept 13 bases outside the gene matches. The CDR3 has 14 amino acids. The CDR3 nucleotides are TGTGCTGCGTGGGGACTTGTGGGTCATTATAAGAAACTCTTT. It yields the protein CAAWGLVGHYKKLF.

There are a few counts of this clone. CDR3 sequence reads: CATWEGFSKKLF. The CDR3 DNA follows: TGTGCCACCTGGGAAGGGTTTTCTAAGAAACTCTTT. This sequence joins TRGV8 and TRGJ1 or TRGJ2. The CDR3 spans 12 residues. Looked up from germline, CDR1 is VENAVY and CDR2 is YDSYNSRV. Trimming took 4 bases from V and 9 from J; bases not matched to a gene: 9.

Comments on this clone: This may stem from a read error, because a much larger clone lies one nucleotide away. The CDR3 loop reads CACVLDEISGWIKTF. In nucleotides, the CDR3 is TGTGCCTGCGTACTGGATGAGATTAGTGGTTGGATCAAGACGTTT. V and J are TRGV11 and TRGJP2. TRGV11 is classed as an ORF, of uncertain function. The CDR3 is 15 residues long.

As to this clone: One end of the junction is discordant with germline, which a read error may explain. This chain links TRGV3 with TRGJ1 or TRGJ2. The CDR3 consists of 15 residues. Germline V gene lookup returns CDR1 VTNTFY and CDR2 YDVSTARD (reference sequence). The CDR3 protein is CATWDRPNIYYRKLF. The CDR3 nucleotides read TGTGCCACCTGGGACAGGCCGAATATTTATTATAGGAAACTCTTT.

The chain recombines TRGV3 with TRGJ1 or TRGJ2. V trimming: 3 bases; J trimming: 10 bases; junction bases outside the gene matches: 9. The germline V gene encodes CDR1 VTNTFY and CDR2 YDVSTARD (reference sequence). The CDR3 has 12 residues. CDR3 DNA: TGTGCCACCTGGGACGAGAGGAAGAAGAAACTCTTT. Its translation is CATWDERKKKLF.

On this clone: One base away lies a much larger clone, so this may be a sequencing read error. The genes are TRGV8 and TRGJP2. This CDR3 region has 14 residues. Germline V gives CDR1 VENAVY, CDR2 YDSYNSRV. CDR3 in amino acids: CATWDNGSNWIKTF. In nucleotides, the CDR3 is TGTGCCACCTGGGATAACGGTAGTAATTGGATCAAGACGTTT.

The chain uses TRGV11 and TRGJ1 or TRGJ2. TRGV11 is marked as an open reading frame, function uncertain. The CDR3 has 14 residues. CDR3 DNA: TGTGCTGCTGGATTAGGCCTCTATTATTATAAGAAACTCTTT. It translates to CAAGLGLYYYKKLF.

V gene TRGV8 combines with J gene TRGJ1 or TRGJ2. V was clipped by 10 bases and J by 8 bases; unmatched bases: 11. CDR3 length: 11 amino acids. CDR1 and CDR2 (germline): VENAVY, YDSYNSRV. DNA of the CDR3: TGTGCCACGACCCCGGTCGATAAGAAACTCTTT. Translation: CATTPVDKKLF.

Concerning this clone itself: This may stem from a read error, because a much larger clone lies one nucleotide away. The gene calls are TRGV3 and TRGJ1 or TRGJ2. Unmatched junction bases numbered 10, after V lost 3 bases and J lost 2 bases. The CDR3 is 15 residues long. Germline values: CDR1 VTNTFY, CDR2 YDVSTARD (reference sequence). The chain's CDR3 is CATWDGQEDYYKKLF. Written as DNA, the CDR3 is TGTGCCACCTGGGACGGGCAGGAAGATTATTATAAGAAACTCTTT.

This clone turned up a few times. The V gene is TRGV2, the J gene TRGJ1 or TRGJ2. The V and J ends lost 9 bases and 5 bases, in that order; junction bases with no gene match: 10. CDR1 and CDR2 from the germline V gene are EGSNGY and YDSYNSKV. The CDR3 extends over 12 amino acids. CDR3 bases: TGTGCCACCCCCGGGGGGGATTATAAGAAACTCTTT. Translating gives CATPGGDYKKLF.

The rearrangement links TRGV8 to TRGJ1 or TRGJ2. Per the germline V gene, CDR1 is VENAVY and CDR2 is YDSYNSRV. The length of the CDR3 is 11 residues. V lost 10 bases, J lost 7 bases, and 10 bases stayed unmatched. The CDR3 nucleotides are TGTGCCACTGGGATAGCGTATAAGAAACTCTTT. Its protein product is CATGIAYKKLF.